A single sample gave rise to the 12 T cell receptor beta chains below, sequenced in a study of early T cells in non-severe SARS-CoV-2 infection. MiXCR, applied by TCRdb to the 5' RACE reads, yields one record per CDR3 protein. The sample yields about 83,000 distinct CDR3 sequences, approximately 13% seen once. Sequencing used whole blood. These receptors originate from an adult who was a healthcare worker with PCR-confirmed SARS-CoV-2 infection or an uninfected control (not recorded which).

The chain employs TRBV7-9 and TRBJ2-7; the match to TRBD2 covers 7 bases. The V gene's germline CDR1 is SEHNR and CDR2 FQNEAQ (reference sequence). This CDR3 spans 12 amino acids. V gave up 4 bases and J gave up 6 bases; unmatched junction bases: 3. This chain's CDR3 is CASSSTSSEQYF. CDR3 DNA: TGTGCCAGCAGCTCGACTAGCTCCGAGCAGTACTTC. Looking up the rest from reference TRBV7-9 and TRBJ2-7 gives the full variable domain: DTGVSQNPRHKITKRGQNVTFRCDPISEHNRLYWYRQTLGQGPEFLTYFQNEAQLEKSRLLSDRFSAERPKGSFSTLEIQRTEQGDSAMYLCASSSTSSEQYFGPGTRLTVT.

The sample holds many counts of this clonotype. The CDR3 DNA reads as TGTGCCAGCAGCCCTTTCACAGGGGGCTCTGGAAACACCATATATTTT. Translating it yields CASSPFTGGSGNTIYF. J is TRBJ1-3 and V is TRBV7-6, with TRBD1 matching 8 bases. Germline V gene lookup returns CDR1 SGHVS and CDR2 FNYEAQ. Germline trimming cut 5 bases from V and 0 bases from J; bases unmatched to any gene: 6. The CDR3 has 16 amino acids. The variable domain in full, with the rest retrieved from reference TRBV7-6 and TRBJ1-3, is GAGVSQSPRYKVTKRGQDVALRCDPISGHVSLYWYRQALGQGPEFLTYFNYEAQQDKSGLPNDRFSAERPEGSISTLTIQRTEQRDSAMYRCASSPFTGGSGNTIYFGEGSWLTVV.

This clonotype was observed a few times. The chain recombines TRBV29-1 with TRBJ2-2; D not certain. The germline V and J ends were trimmed by 4 bases and 2 bases, with 2 bases remaining between them. Germline CDR1 is SQVTM and CDR2 is ANQGSEA. The CDR3 is made up of 11 amino acids. This chain's CDR3 is CSVGNTGELFF. The CDR3 bases are TGCAGCGTTGGCAACACCGGGGAGCTGTTTTTT.

The genes are TRBV12-3 or TRBV12-4 and TRBJ2-7; 12 bases map to TRBD1. The CDR3 is 14 residues long. Germline trimming cut 5 bases from V and 6 bases from J; bases unmatched to any gene: 5. The CDR3 is CASSQAGQGAEQYF. DNA for the CDR3: TGTGCCAGCAGTCAAGCGGGACAGGGGGCCGAGCAGTACTTC.

The chain couples TRBV12-3 or TRBV12-4 to TRBJ2-3; a possible D gene is TRBD2 (5 bases). V lost 1 base to trimming and J lost 6 bases, with 11 bases between them. This CDR3 contains 14 residues. The CDR3 loop reads CASSLGASFDTQYF. Here the CDR3 DNA reads TGTGCCAGCAGTTTAGGGGCTAGCTTCGATACGCAGTATTTT.

This clonotype occurred a few times. This chain links TRBV15 with TRBJ2-7; 9 nucleotides align to TRBD2. V lost 0 bases and J lost 1; bases outside the gene matches: 10. The CDR3 is 18 residues long. Germline assignment: CDR1 LNHNV and CDR2 YYDKDF (reference sequence). This CDR3 is CATSRDWSGRLSSYEQYF. The CDR3 nucleotides are TGTGCCACCAGCAGAGACTGGAGCGGGAGGCTATCTTCCTACGAGCAGTACTTC.

V is TRBV4-1 and J is TRBJ2-2; a weak D match, TRBD1 (6 bases). The germline gives CDR1 MGHRA, CDR2 YSYEKL. Trimming took off 3 bases at V and 0 bases at J, with 11 bases between the two ends. This CDR3 contains 16 residues. The CDR3 is CASSQDGTTNTGELFF. In DNA form, the CDR3 reads TGCGCCAGCAGCCAGGATGGGACAACGAACACCGGGGAGCTGTTTTTT.

V gene TRBV3-1 combines with J gene TRBJ2-7; D is ambiguous. The CDR3 spans 16 residues. CDR1 and CDR2 (germline): LGHDT, YNNKEL (reference sequence). Trimming stripped 2 bases from V and 0 bases from J, with 14 bases between. CDR3 coding DNA: TGTGCCAGCAGCCAAACCCCCGTCGGTTACTCCTACGAGCAGTACTTC. Translating gives CASSQTPVGYSYEQYF.

This clonotype came up a few times. The J gene is TRBJ1-3, the V gene TRBV14, with D unresolved. The germline V and J ends were trimmed by 4 bases and 15 bases, with 10 bases remaining between them. Per germline, CDR1 SGHDN and CDR2 FVKESK. The CDR3 runs to 10 residues. The CDR3 region has the DNA TGTGCCAGCAGCCTTCAAAGGGAATATTTT. This codes for CASSLQREYF.

This clonotype has only a few counts. The rearrangement uses TRBV6-1 and TRBJ1-1, with D maybe TRBD1 (6 bases). Trimming pared 4 bases from V and 1 base from J, leaving 7 bases between. Per germline, CDR1 MNHNS and CDR2 SASEGT. The CDR3 length is 13 residues. The CDR3 is CASSAQGNTEAFF. The CDR3 DNA sequence: TGTGCCAGCAGTGCACAGGGGAACACTGAAGCTTTCTTT.

The chain recombines TRBV5-1 with TRBJ1-3, with D perhaps matching TRBD1 (6 bases). CDR1 SGHRS and CDR2 YFSETQ come from the germline V gene. The CDR3 spans 16 residues. V gave up 3 bases and J gave up 2 bases, with 15 bases separating them. This chain's CDR3 is CASSWGASNAGNTIYF. CDR3 coding DNA: TGCGCCAGCAGCTGGGGGGCGAGCAATGCTGGAAACACCATATATTTT. The full variable domain, completed using reference TRBV5-1 and TRBJ1-3, is KAGVTQTPRYLIKTRGQQVTLSCSPISGHRSVSWYQQTPGQGLQFLFEYFSETQRNKGNFPGRFSGRQFSNSRSEMNVSTLELGDSALYLCASSWGASNAGNTIYFGEGSWLTVV.

The CDR3 DNA is TGCAGTGCTACGGACCGGACAGCCGAGGAGGGGTATGGCTACACCTTC. Amino acid sequence: CSATDRTAEEGYGYTF. The rearrangement links TRBV20-1 to TRBJ1-2, with D perhaps matching TRBD1 (6 bases). CDR3 length equals 16 residues. Between the trimmed V and J ends, which lost 4 bases and 5 bases, there was a span of 23 bases. Germline V gene lookup returns CDR1 DFQATT and CDR2 SNEGSKA (reference sequence).